These 26 T cell receptor beta chains originate from one sample sequenced in a study of neurological immune-mediated disorders. TCRdb itself ran the 5' RACE reads through MiXCR, one entry per CDR3 protein. This table has under 60,000 distinct CDR3 sequences, approximately 3.5% appearing once. Sequenced input: PBMCs. These receptors were collected from a middle-aged man with multiple sclerosis.

This clonotype appeared a few times. V and J are TRBV7-9 and TRBJ2-7, with D unclear. The length of the CDR3 is 15 residues. Germline-derived CDR1 and CDR2 are SEHNR and FQNEAQ (reference sequence). The germline V and J ends were trimmed by 1 base and 3 bases, with 13 bases remaining between them. Written as DNA, the CDR3 is TGTGCCAGCAGCTTAGGTTCCAACCCACACTACGAGCAGTACTTC. Protein: CASSLGSNPHYEQYF.

The table lists this clonotype with many counts. The chain employs TRBV28 and TRBJ1-3; TRBD1 agrees at 7 bases. This CDR3 region has 14 residues. Losses at the gene ends were 3 bases for V and 4 bases for J; bases not matched to a gene: 3. CDR1 MDHEN and CDR2 SYDVKM come from the germline V gene. The CDR3, as DNA: TGTGCCAGCAGTTTGGCGACAGGGGGAAACACCATATATTTT. Its translation is CASSLATGGNTIYF.

This clonotype showed up many times. The chain has TRBV20-1 and TRBJ1-6; D uncertain. The CDR3 length is 17 residues. CDR1 is DFQATT and CDR2 is SNEGSKA in the germline V gene (reference sequence). The germline V and J ends were trimmed by 3 bases and 0 bases, with 15 bases remaining between them. The CDR3 here is CSARVLEGSSYNSPLHF. The CDR3 DNA reads as TGCAGTGCTAGGGTCTTGGAGGGAAGCTCCTATAATTCACCCCTCCACTTT.

In this sample, this clonotype is medium-sized. The rearrangement uses TRBV4-1 and TRBJ2-3; 9 bases match TRBD2. This CDR3 has 16 residues. CDR1 and CDR2 from the germline V gene are MGHRA and YSYEKL. V lost 0 bases to trimming and J lost 3 bases; unmatched junction nucleotides: 4. CDR3 DNA: TGCGCCAGCAGCCAAGAGGAGCGGGGGGCTACAGATACGCAGTATTTT. This encodes CASSQEERGATDTQYF.

This clonotype was counted ten times or more. The rearrangement uses TRBV10-3 and TRBJ1-2; D remains unclear. V shed 2 bases and J shed 0 bases, with 4 bases lying between them. The CDR3 length is 13 residues. Germline V gene sequence: CDR1 ENHRY, CDR2 SYGVKD. The CDR3 sequence is CAISEAPNYGYTF. The CDR3, as DNA: TGTGCCATCAGTGAGGCACCTAACTATGGCTACACCTTC.

As for this clonotype: Just one base apart from a much larger clone, this may be a read error. Given the absence of the conserved phenylalanine or tryptophan at the CDR3 end, a read error is likely. The gene calls are TRBV5-1 and TRBJ2-3; 11 positions agree with TRBD2. With V trimmed by 6 bases and J by 5 bases, 2 bases remained unmatched. CDR1 is SGHRS, CDR2 YFSETQ, per germline. The CDR3 is 13 residues long. DNA for the CDR3: TGCGCCAGCACTAGCGGGGGGTTAGATACGCAGTATATT. As protein: CASTSGGLDTQYI.

This clonotype was seen ten or more times. The chain is built from TRBV20-1 and TRBJ2-3; TRBD2 matches at 7 bases. This CDR3 region has 13 residues. The V gene end was trimmed by 5 bases and the J gene end by 8 bases; junction bases not matched to a gene: 10. Germline V lookup: CDR1 DFQATT, CDR2 SNEGSKA (reference sequence). The DNA for the CDR3 is TGCAGTGCTGGGGGGGGAACTCCGGGTACGCAGTATTTT. It codes for CSAGGGTPGTQYF.

At least ten counts were recorded for this clonotype. The chain uses TRBV20-1 and TRBJ1-2, with 8 bases identical to TRBD1. Trimming took 0 bases from V and 7 from J; bases not matched to a gene: 13. Germline V CDR1 and CDR2: DFQATT, SNEGSKA (reference sequence). This CDR3 has 16 amino acids. CDR3 residues: CSARDFSTGERGGYTF. CDR3 nucleotide sequence: TGCAGTGCTAGAGACTTCTCGACAGGGGAAAGAGGTGGCTACACCTTC.

This clonotype has ten or more counts. The chain carries TRBV5-1 and TRBJ2-3; D could derive from TRBD1 or TRBD2 (5 bases each). Germline V lookup: CDR1 SGHRS, CDR2 YFSETQ. Trimming pared 2 bases from V and 6 bases from J, leaving 13 bases between. The CDR3 covers 14 residues. CDR3 sequence: CASSFRDGADTQYF. CDR3 sequence (DNA): TGCGCCAGCAGCTTCCGGGACGGAGCTGATACGCAGTATTTT.

This clonotype came up many times. This chain uses TRBV7-2 with TRBJ2-7; 12 bases match TRBD2. The V gene's germline CDR1 is SGHTA and CDR2 FQGNSA. Germline trimming cut 3 bases from V and 7 bases from J; bases unmatched to any gene: 7. The CDR3 has 15 residues. The CDR3 region is CASSLALAGGEEQYF. The CDR3 region has the DNA TGTGCCAGCAGCTTGGCACTAGCGGGGGGTGAGGAGCAGTACTTC.

This clonotype has at least ten counts. The chain links TRBV20-1 to TRBJ2-7; 7 bases map to TRBD1. Trimming took 6 bases from V and 3 from J; bases not matched to a gene: 5. The CDR3 loop spans 12 amino acids. The germline V gene encodes CDR1 DFQATT and CDR2 SNEGSKA (reference sequence). Here the CDR3 DNA reads TGCAGTGCCACCGGGACAGTCTACGAGCAGTACTTC. Translated: CSATGTVYEQYF.

The sample holds many counts of this clonotype. DNA of the CDR3: TGCGCCAGCAGCCAAGCCTCTCTGGGACTGGGATTTTACGAGCAGTACTTC. Translation: CASSQASLGLGFYEQYF. The J gene is TRBJ2-7, the V gene TRBV4-1, with D possibly matching TRBD2 (6 bases). V lost 1 base, J lost 4 bases, and 20 bases lay in between. The germline V gene has CDR1 MGHRA and CDR2 YSYEKL. This CDR3 is 17 amino acids long.

This clonotype has a count of ten or more. The chain links TRBV12-3 or TRBV12-4 to TRBJ2-7, with D possibly being TRBD1 (5 bases). This CDR3 has 14 residues. Trimming shortened V by 1 base and J by 2 bases, and 9 bases separated the two germline ends. The CDR3 DNA reads as TGTGCCAGCAGTTTAGTGCTGGACACCTACGAGCAGTACTTC. It codes for CASSLVLDTYEQYF.

Comments on this clonotype: One junction end disagrees with the germline gene, perhaps due to a read error. CDR3 DNA sequence: TGTGCCAGCAGTTTGCTAACGGGATCTGGAAAAACCATATATTTT. Its protein product is CASSLLTGSGKTIYF. The rearrangement uses TRBV28 and TRBJ1-3; D not resolved. This CDR3 has 15 amino acids. CDR1 and CDR2 (germline): MDHEN, SYDVKM. Together with reference TRBV28 and TRBJ1-3, the CDR3 gives the full variable domain: DVKVTQSSRYLVKRTGEKVFLECVQDMDHENMFWYRQDPGLGLRLIYFSYDVKMKEKGDIPEGYSVSREKKERFSLILESASTNQTSMYLCASSLLTGSGKTIYFGEGSWLTVV.

On this clonotype itself: Germline is not matched at one junction end, which may reflect a read error. This sequence joins TRBV18 and TRBJ1-6; the match to TRBD1 covers 10 bases. The germline CDR1 and CDR2 sequences are KGHSH and LQKENI. This CDR3 is built from 14 residues. The CDR3 nucleotides read TGTGCCAGCTCACCGGGGACAGGGGATTCACCCCTCAACTTT. Protein: CASSPGTGDSPLNF.

This clonotype was detected many times. This chain joins TRBV20-1 and TRBJ1-1; D is perhaps TRBD1 (6 bases). Between the trimmed V and J ends, which lost 0 bases and 7 bases, there was a span of 9 bases. The CDR3 length is 12 residues. Germline CDR1 is DFQATT and CDR2 is SNEGSKA (reference sequence). The DNA of the CDR3 is TGCAGTGCTAGAGAGGGGACACTTGAAGCTTTCTTT. The encoded protein is CSAREGTLEAFF.

There are many counts of this clonotype. CDR3 in DNA: TGTGCCAGCAGTTTCGGGGGGCACACCGGGGAGCTGTTTTTT. Translation gives CASSFGGHTGELFF. This chain links TRBV12-3 or TRBV12-4 with TRBJ2-2; possibly TRBD2 for D (7 bases). The CDR3 runs to 14 residues. The V gene lost 3 bases and the J gene lost 3 bases, with 8 bases spanning the gap.

This clonotype showed up many times. This chain uses TRBV6-5 with TRBJ1-3, with 8 bases fitting TRBD1. Trimming cost V 5 bases and J 3 bases; bases outside gene matches: 12. CDR1 is MNHEY, CDR2 SVGAGI, per germline. This CDR3 is built from 17 residues. The CDR3: CASSPGRQGYFGNTIYF. As DNA, the CDR3 is TGTGCCAGCAGTCCGGGGAGACAGGGGTATTTTGGAAACACCATATATTTT.

This clonotype appeared many times. This rearrangement joins TRBV7-8 to TRBJ2-7, with TRBD2 identical over 8 bases. Germline V CDR1 and CDR2: SGHVS, FQNEAQ. There are 14 residues in the CDR3. Germline trimming cut 5 bases from V and 3 bases from J; bases unmatched to any gene: 6. The CDR3 sequence is CASSPSGGGYEQYF. CDR3 nucleotide sequence: TGTGCCAGCAGCCCGAGCGGGGGTGGCTACGAGCAGTACTTC.

This clonotype was detected a few times. Possible read error: a much larger clone is one base away. The V call is TRBV9, the J call TRBJ1-6, with D possibly TRBD1 on 5 matching bases. Germline CDR1 is SGDLS and CDR2 is YYNGEE. This CDR3 region has 14 residues. The V end lost 3 bases, the J end lost 8 bases, and 12 bases lay between the germline ends. The CDR3 DNA reads as TGTGCCAGCAGCGGAGGGGAAAGCTATTCACCCCTCCACTTT. Protein: CASSGGESYSPLHF.

The table lists this clonotype with many counts. The CDR3 DNA is TGCAGTGCTTGGGCCGGGACAGCAATCAATCAGCCCCAGCATTTT. This codes for CSAWAGTAINQPQHF. The chain has TRBV20-1 and TRBJ1-5; TRBD1 aligns across 7 bases. Germline V gives CDR1 DFQATT, CDR2 SNEGSKA (reference sequence). J lost 3 bases, V lost 5 bases, and 10 bases had no gene match. The CDR3 is 15 amino acids.

This clonotype was counted at least ten times. The V call is TRBV6-5, the J call TRBJ2-3; 8 nucleotides align to TRBD2. Losses at the gene ends were 6 bases for V and 0 bases for J; bases not matched to a gene: 17. The germline V gene has CDR1 MNHEY and CDR2 SVGAGI. The CDR3 sequence is 19 residues long. The CDR3 reads CASSPRLATEDASTDTQYF. Here the CDR3 DNA reads TGTGCCAGCAGCCCCCGACTAGCGACGGAGGATGCTAGCACAGATACGCAGTATTTT.

Ten or more counts support this clonotype. V and J are TRBV10-3 and TRBJ1-1, with no clear D. The CDR3 runs to 12 residues. Between the trimmed V and J ends, which lost 2 bases and 1 base, there was a span of 2 bases. Germline CDR1 and CDR2: ENHRY and SYGVKD. The CDR3 sequence: CAISERNTEAFF. CDR3 DNA sequence: TGTGCCATCAGTGAGCGGAACACTGAAGCTTTCTTT.

The sample holds many counts of this clonotype. The junction departs from the called germline gene at one end, perhaps through a read error. The DNA for the CDR3 is TGTGCCAGCACCAGACAGGGGTACTTTGGCAATCAGCCCCAGAATTTT. Translated, it gives CASTRQGYFGNQPQNF. This chain uses TRBV12-3 or TRBV12-4 with TRBJ1-5; 8 bases fit TRBD1. The CDR3 covers 16 residues.

This clonotype was observed at least ten times. The V gene is TRBV3-1, the J gene TRBJ2-2; maybe TRBD2 (7 bases). Trimming cost V 4 bases and J 1 base, with 19 bases left between them. Germline lookup yields CDR1 LGHDT and CDR2 YNNKEL (reference sequence). The CDR3 consists of 18 residues. DNA of the CDR3: TGTGCCAGCAGCCGGCTCCCTTGGGGGGGCCGGAACACCGGGGAGCTGTTTTTT. Its protein is CASSRLPWGGRNTGELFF.

Ten or more counts support this clonotype. The V and J genes are TRBV29-1 and TRBJ2-5, with 7 bases fitting TRBD2. Germline V gene lookup returns CDR1 SQVTM and CDR2 ANQGSEA. V lost 0 bases, J lost 5 bases, and 3 bases stayed unmatched. The CDR3 is 13 amino acids. The CDR3 sequence is CSVEETSRETQYF. The CDR3 nucleotides are TGCAGCGTTGAAGAGACTAGCAGGGAGACCCAGTACTTC.